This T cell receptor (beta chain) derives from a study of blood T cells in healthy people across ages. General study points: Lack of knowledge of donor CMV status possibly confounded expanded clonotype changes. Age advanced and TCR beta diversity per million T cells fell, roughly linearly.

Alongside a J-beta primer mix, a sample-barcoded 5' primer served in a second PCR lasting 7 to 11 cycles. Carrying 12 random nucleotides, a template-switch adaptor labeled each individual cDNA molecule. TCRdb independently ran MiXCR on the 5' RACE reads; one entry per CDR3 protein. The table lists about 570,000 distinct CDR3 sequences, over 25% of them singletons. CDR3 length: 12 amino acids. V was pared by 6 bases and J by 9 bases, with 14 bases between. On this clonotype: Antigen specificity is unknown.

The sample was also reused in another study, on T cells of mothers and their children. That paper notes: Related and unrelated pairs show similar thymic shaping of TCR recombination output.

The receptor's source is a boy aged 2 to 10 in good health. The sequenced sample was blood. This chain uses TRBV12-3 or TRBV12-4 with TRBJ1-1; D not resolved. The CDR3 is CASRGRASQAFF. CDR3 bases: TGTGCCAGCAGAGGCCGGGCCTCACAAGCTTTCTTT.